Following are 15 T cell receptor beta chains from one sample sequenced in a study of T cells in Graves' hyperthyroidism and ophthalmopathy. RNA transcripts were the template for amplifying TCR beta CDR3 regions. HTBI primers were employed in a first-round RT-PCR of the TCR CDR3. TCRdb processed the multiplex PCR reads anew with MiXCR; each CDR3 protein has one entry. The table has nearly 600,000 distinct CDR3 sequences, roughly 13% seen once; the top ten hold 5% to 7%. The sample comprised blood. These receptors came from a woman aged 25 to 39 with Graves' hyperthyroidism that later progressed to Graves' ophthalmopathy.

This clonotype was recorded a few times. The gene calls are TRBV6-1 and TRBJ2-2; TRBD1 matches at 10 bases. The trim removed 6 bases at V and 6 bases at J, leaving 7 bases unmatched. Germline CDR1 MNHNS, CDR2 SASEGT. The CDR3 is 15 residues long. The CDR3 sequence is CASRPDRGFPGELFF. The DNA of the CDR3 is TGTGCCAGCAGACCGGACAGGGGGTTTCCCGGGGAGCTGTTTTTT.

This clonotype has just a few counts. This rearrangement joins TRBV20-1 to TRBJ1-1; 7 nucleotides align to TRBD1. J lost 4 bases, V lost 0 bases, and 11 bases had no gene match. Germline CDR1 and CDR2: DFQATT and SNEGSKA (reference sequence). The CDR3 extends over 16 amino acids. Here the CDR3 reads CSARDPYRGGSTEAFF. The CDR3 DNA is TGCAGTGCTAGAGACCCATACAGGGGAGGGAGCACTGAAGCTTTCTTT.

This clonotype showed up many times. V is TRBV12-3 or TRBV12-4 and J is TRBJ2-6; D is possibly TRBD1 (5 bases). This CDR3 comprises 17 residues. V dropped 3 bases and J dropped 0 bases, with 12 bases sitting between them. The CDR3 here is CASSFARASSGANVLTF. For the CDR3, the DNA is TGTGCCAGCAGTTTTGCCAGGGCAAGCTCTGGGGCCAACGTCCTGACTTTC.

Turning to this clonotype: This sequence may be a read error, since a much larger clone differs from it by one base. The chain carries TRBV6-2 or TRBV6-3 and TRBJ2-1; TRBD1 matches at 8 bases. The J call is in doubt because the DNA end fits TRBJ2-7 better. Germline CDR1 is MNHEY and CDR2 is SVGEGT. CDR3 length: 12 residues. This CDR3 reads CAAQGAYNEQYF. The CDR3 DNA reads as TGTGCCGCGCAGGGGGCGTACAATGAGCAGTACTTC.

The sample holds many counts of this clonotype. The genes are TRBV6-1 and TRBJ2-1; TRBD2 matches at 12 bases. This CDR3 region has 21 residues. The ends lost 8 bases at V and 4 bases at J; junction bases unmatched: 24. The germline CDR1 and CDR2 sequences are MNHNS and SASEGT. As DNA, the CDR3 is TGTGCCAGCCATTATCTGGTCCCGTCCGCTAGCGGGAGGGCCACTTACAATGAGCAGTTCTTC. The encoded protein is CASHYLVPSASGRATYNEQFF.

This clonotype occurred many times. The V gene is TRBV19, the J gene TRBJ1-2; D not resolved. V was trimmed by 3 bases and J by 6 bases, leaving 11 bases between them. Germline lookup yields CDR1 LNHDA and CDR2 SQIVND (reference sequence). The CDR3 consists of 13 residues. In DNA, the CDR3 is TGTGCCAGTAGTATTACCAGGTCGAATGGCTACACCTTC. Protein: CASSITRSNGYTF.

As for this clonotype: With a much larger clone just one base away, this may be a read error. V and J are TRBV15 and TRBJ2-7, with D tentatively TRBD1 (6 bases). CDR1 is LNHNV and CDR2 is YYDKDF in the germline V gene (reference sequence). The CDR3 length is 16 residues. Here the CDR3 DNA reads TGTGCCATCAGCCCAAGAGGGGGAGAAAGCTCCTACGAGCAGTACTTC. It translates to CAISPRGGESSYEQYF.

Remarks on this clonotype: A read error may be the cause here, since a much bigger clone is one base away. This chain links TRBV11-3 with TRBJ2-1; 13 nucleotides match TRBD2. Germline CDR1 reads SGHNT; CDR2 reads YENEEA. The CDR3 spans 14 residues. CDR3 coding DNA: TGTGCCAGCAGCCAGGGACTAGCGGGGAATGGGCAGTTCTTC. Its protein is CASSQGLAGNGQFF.

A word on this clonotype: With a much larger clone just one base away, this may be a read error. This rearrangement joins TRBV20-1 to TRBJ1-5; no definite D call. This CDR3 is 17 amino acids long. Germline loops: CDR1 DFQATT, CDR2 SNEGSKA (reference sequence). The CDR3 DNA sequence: TGCAGTGATAGAGATGAAAGGGTCGTACAGCTCAATCAGCCCCAGCATTTT. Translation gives CSDRDERVVQLNQPQHF.

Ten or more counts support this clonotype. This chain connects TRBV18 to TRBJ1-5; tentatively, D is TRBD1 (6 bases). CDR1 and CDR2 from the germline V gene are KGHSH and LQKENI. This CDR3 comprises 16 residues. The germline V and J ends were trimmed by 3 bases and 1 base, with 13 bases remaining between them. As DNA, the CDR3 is TGTGCCAGCTCACCGGGGGGCGGTGGGAGCAATCAGCCCCAGCATTTT. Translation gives CASSPGGGGSNQPQHF.

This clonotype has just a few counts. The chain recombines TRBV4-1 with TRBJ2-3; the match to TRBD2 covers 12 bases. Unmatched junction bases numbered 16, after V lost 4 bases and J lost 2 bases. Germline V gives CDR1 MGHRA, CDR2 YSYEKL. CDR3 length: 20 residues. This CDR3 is CASSRGLAGQINPPTDTQYF. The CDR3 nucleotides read TGCGCCAGCAGCCGAGGACTAGCGGGACAGATAAACCCCCCCACAGATACGCAGTATTTT.

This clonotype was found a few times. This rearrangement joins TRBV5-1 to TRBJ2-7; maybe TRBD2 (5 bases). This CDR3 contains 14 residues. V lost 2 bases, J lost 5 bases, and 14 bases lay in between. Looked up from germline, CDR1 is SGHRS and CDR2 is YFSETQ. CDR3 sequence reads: CASSLGYSGNEQYF. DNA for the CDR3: TGCGCCAGCAGCTTAGGTTATTCCGGGAACGAGCAGTACTTC.

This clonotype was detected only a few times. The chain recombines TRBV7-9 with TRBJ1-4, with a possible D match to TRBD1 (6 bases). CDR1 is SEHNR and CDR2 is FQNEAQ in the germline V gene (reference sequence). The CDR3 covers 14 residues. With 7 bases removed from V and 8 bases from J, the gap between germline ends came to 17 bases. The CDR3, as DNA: TGTGCCAGCATGCCGGGGGGGGCTGGCGAAAAACTGTTTTTT. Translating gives CASMPGGAGEKLFF.

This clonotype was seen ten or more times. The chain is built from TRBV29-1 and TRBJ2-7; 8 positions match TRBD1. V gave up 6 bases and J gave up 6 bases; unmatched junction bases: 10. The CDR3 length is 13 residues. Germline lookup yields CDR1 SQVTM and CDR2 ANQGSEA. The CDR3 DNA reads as TGCAGCGTCCTTCAGGGGGCGCGTGTCGAGCAGTACTTC. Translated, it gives CSVLQGARVEQYF.

CDR3 DNA: TGTGCCAGTAGTATCCCGACTGAGGAGCAGTACTTC. It codes for CASSIPTEEQYF. J is TRBJ2-7 and V is TRBV19, with D unresolved. The CDR3 covers 12 residues. Germline V gene data show CDR1 as LNHDA and CDR2 as SQIVND (reference sequence). With 3 bases removed from V and 7 bases from J, the gap between germline ends came to 10 bases.